The 6 T cell receptor beta chains below were found in one sample sequenced in a study of T cell changes during pregnancy in multiple sclerosis. The method was immunoSEQ multiplex PCR; TCRdb's version includes in-frame clones alone and lacks a portion of them. This sample yields 55,000 to 80,000 clones, of which almost 90% are seen a single time; over 7.5% belongs to the top ten. The input for sequencing was peripheral blood, taken after pregnancy. These receptors were taken from a female donor in good health, enrolled as a control in a pregnancy study.

The chain carries TRBV9 and TRBJ1-4, with 10 bases aligning to TRBD1. V lost 3 bases to trimming and J lost 8 bases; unmatched junction nucleotides: 4. Germline CDR1 SGDLS, CDR2 YYNGEE. The CDR3 has 14 amino acids. The CDR3 bases are TGTGCCAGCAGCGCGACAGGGGGCTACGAAAAACTGTTTTTT. Translated: CASSATGGYEKLFF.

This clone occurred many times. The same CDR3 arises from other DNA sequences in this sample as well. This CDR3 reads CASSLGGRVYEQYF. For the CDR3, the DNA is TGTGCCAGCAGCTTAGGCGGGAGGGTCTACGAGCAGTACTTC. The V gene is TRBV13, the J gene TRBJ2-7, with TRBD2 matching 8 bases. CDR3 length equals 14 residues. J lost 3 bases, V lost 0 bases, and 1 base had no gene match. Germline V gene data show CDR1 as PRHDT and CDR2 as FYEKMQ (reference sequence).

The chain's CDR3 is CASSLGLGDKETQYF. The CDR3 region has the DNA TGTGCCAGCAGCTTGGGCCTGGGGGACAAAGAGACCCAGTACTTC. This chain uses TRBV5-8 with TRBJ2-5, with TRBD1 as a possible D gene (6 bases). V was cut by 0 bases and J by 3 bases, with 12 bases left in between. The CDR3 runs 15 residues. Germline CDR1 reads SGHTS; CDR2 reads YDEGEE.

Only one count was recorded for this clone. J is TRBJ1-2 and V is TRBV29-1, with D tentatively TRBD1 (6 bases). V lost 5 bases, J lost 0 bases, and 10 bases lay in between. CDR3 length equals 13 residues. CDR1 and CDR2 from the germline V gene are SQVTM and ANQGSEA. CDR3 nucleotides: TGCAGCGTTTTCGGGGGGCCTAACTATGGCTACACCTTC. Protein sequence: CSVFGGPNYGYTF. Based on the CDR3 plus reference TRBV29-1 and TRBJ1-2, the full variable domain is SAVISQKPSRDICQRGTSLTIQCQVDSQVTMMFWYRQQPGQSLTLIATANQGSEATYESGFVIDKFPISRPNLTFSTLTVSNMSPEDSSIYLCSVFGGPNYGYTFGSGTRLTVV.

V gene TRBV28 combines with J gene TRBJ2-7; 9 positions match TRBD1. CDR1 MDHEN and CDR2 SYDVKM come from the germline V gene. This CDR3 region has 14 residues. The junction had 7 bases not matched to a gene; V was cut back by 7 bases and J by 3 bases. CDR3 nucleotide sequence: TGTGCCAGCATTGGGGGACAGGGATTCTACGAGCAGTACTTC. Protein product: CASIGGQGFYEQYF. Together with reference TRBV28 and TRBJ2-7, the CDR3 gives the full variable domain: DVKVTQSSRYLVKRTGEKVFLECVQDMDHENMFWYRQDPGLGLRLIYFSYDVKMKEKGDIPEGYSVSREKKERFSLILESASTNQTSMYLCASIGGQGFYEQYFGPGTRLTVT.

The rearrangement joins TRBV6-1 to TRBJ2-5; tentative D call: TRBD1 (5 bases). The CDR3 runs 13 residues. Germline V gene lookup returns CDR1 MNHNS and CDR2 SASEGT. V was clipped by 2 bases and J by 2 bases, with 6 bases between them. The CDR3 protein is CASSEQGQETQYF. The CDR3 nucleotides are TGTGCCAGCAGTGAACAGGGACAAGAGACCCAGTACTTC.